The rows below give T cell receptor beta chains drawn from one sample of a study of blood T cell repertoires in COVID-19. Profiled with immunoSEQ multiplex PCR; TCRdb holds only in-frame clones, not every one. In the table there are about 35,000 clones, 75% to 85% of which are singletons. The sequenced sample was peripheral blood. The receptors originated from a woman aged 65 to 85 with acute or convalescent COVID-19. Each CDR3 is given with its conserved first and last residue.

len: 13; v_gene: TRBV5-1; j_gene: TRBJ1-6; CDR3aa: CASSSRVDSPLHF
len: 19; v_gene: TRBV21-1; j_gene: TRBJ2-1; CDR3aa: CASSKFHLRDRHSYNEQFF
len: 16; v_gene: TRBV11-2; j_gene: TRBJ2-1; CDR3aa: CASSLQPRGRYNEQFF
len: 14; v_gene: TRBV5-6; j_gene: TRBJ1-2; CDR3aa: CASTLQGKNYGYTF
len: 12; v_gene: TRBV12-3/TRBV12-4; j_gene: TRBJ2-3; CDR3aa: CASSLAADTQYF
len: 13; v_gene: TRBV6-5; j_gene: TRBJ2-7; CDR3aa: CATTTGTSYEQYF
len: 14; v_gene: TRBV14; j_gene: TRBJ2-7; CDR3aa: CASSRIGGHYEQYF
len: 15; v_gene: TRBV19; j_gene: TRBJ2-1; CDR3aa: CASSIRGSDYNEQFF
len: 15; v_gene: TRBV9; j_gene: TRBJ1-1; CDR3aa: CASSVSGTGNTEAFF
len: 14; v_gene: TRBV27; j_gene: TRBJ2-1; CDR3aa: CASRRLYEDNEQFF
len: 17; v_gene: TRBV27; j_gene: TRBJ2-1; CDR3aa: CASSWVSGGRSYNEQFF
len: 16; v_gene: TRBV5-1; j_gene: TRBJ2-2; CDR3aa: CASSLTAGDVTGELFF
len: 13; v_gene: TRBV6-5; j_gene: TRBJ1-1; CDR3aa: CASSYQRQTEAFF
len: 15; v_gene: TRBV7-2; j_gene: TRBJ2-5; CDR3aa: CASSLEAGAPETQYF
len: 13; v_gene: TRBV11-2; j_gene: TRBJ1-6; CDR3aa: CASSRKLGTPLHF
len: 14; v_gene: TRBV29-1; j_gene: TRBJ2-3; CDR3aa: CSGGTSGSTDTQYF
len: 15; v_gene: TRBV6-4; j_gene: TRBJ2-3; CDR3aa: CASSEGGGSADTQYF
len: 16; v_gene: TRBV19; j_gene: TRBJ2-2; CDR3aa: CASRGASGTNTGELFF
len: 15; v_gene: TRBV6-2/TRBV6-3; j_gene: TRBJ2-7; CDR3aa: CASSSLTGFFYEQYF
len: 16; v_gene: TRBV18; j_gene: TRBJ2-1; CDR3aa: CASSPPDRSSYNEQFF
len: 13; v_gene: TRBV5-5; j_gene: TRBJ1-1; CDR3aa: CASSPTIYTEAFF
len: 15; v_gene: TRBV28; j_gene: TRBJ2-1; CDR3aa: CASSSVAGLYNEQFF
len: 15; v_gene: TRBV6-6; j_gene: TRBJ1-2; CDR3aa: CASRPPQPANYGYTF
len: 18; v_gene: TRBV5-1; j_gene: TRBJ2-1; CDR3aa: CASSLGNRSGGRENEQFF
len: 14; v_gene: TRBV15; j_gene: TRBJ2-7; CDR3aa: CATRRDRQAYEQYF
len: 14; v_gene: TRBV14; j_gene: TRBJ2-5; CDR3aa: CASSQSGAGGAQYF